This record looks at one T cell receptor (beta chain) sequence and its context. The sample comes from a study of blood T cell repertoires in COVID-19. Germline-derived CDR1 and CDR2 are LGHNA and YNFKEQ. This CDR3 has 16 amino acids. V lost 3 bases to trimming and J lost 1 base; unmatched junction nucleotides: 8. Data came from immunoSEQ multiplex PCR; TCRdb stores just in-frame clones and leaves some out. The sample yields roughly 70,000 clones, about 82% seen once. The chain uses TRBV4-2 and TRBJ2-7; TRBD1 matches 8 bases. The receptor was derived from a human donor in a cohort sampled during active COVID-19. The sequencing sample was made of peripheral blood. CDR3 in amino acids: CASSHEAGTGSYEQYF. In DNA, the CDR3 is TGTGCCAGCAGCCATGAGGCCGGGACAGGTTCCTACGAGCAGTACTTC.